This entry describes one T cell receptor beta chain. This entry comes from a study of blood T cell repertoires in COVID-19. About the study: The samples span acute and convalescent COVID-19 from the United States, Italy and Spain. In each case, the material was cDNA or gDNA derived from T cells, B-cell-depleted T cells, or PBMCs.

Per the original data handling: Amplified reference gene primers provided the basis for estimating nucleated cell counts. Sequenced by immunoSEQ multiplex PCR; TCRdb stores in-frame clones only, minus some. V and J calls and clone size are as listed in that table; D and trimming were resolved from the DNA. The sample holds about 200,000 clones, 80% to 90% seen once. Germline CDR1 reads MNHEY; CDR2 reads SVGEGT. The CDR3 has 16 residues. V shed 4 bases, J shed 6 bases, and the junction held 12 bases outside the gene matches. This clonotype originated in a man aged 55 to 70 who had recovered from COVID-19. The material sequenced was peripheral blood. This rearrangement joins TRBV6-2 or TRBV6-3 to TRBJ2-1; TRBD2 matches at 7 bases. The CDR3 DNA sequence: TGTGCCAGCAGTTGGGGGGGGACTACCAGGTCCAATGAGCAGTTCTTC. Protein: CASSWGGTTRSNEQFF.